The clone carrying this T cell receptor (beta chain) was picked up many times. The antigen is not known. A universal primer binding site was introduced by template switching. The final cDNA contained unique molecular identifiers. TCRdb used MiXCR to reprocess the 5' RACE reads, holding one entry per CDR3 protein. Here the sample spans hundreds of thousands of distinct CDR3 sequences, around 8.3% being singletons. This sample stems from a study of identical twins. General study results and limits: Out-of-frame beta sequences exhibited a weaker degree of excess twin sharing. Fewer insertions were carried by abundant cord blood beta clonotypes, but none was seen in memory repertoires.

A further study also used this sample, focusing on yellow fever vaccine responses in identical twins.

Source material: PBMCs. This sequence was found in a woman aged 18-29 years in good health.

In DNA, the CDR3 is TGTGCCAGCAGTTTCGTTATCCACAGGAATGAGCAGTTCTTC. This codes for CASSFVIHRNEQFF. J is TRBJ2-1 and V is TRBV12-3 or TRBV12-4; a weak D match, TRBD1 (5 bases). The CDR3 runs 14 residues. The ends were cut back, 3 bases at V and 7 bases at J, with 13 bases in the middle.